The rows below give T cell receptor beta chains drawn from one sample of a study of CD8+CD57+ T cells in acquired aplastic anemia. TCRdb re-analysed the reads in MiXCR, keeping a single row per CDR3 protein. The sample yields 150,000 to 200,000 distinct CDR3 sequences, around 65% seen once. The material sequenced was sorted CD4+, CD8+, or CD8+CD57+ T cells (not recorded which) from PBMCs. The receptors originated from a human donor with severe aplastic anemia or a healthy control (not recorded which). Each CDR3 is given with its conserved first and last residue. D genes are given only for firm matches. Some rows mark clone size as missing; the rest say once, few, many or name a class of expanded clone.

TGTGCCAGTAGTATGGGAGGGGGATTGACTGAAGCTTTCTTT,CASSMGGGLTEAFF,-,TRBJ1-1,-,TRBV19
TGTGCCAGCAGGGACAGGGGGCGCGAGCAGTACTTC,CASRDRGREQYF,TRBD1,TRBJ2-7,-,TRBV6-2/TRBV6-3
TGTGCCAGCTCACCCGCGTGGAGCTCCTATAATTCACCCCTCCACTTT,CASSPAWSSYNSPLHF,-,TRBJ1-6,-,TRBV9
TGTGCCAGCAGCTTAATGGCTGGGCTCGGGGAGCAGTACTTC,CASSLMAGLGEQYF,-,TRBJ2-7,many,TRBV11-2
TGTGCCAGCAGTTACTCGGGACAGGGGGCTACAGATACGCAGTATTTT,CASSYSGQGATDTQYF,TRBD1,TRBJ2-3,many,TRBV6-6
TGTGCCAGCAGCTTAGTAAGCACAGTCGGGGACACCATATATTTT,CASSLVSTVGDTIYF,-,TRBJ1-3,many,TRBV11-3
TGTGCCAGCAGCGTCTCGACCGATTCACCCCTCCACTTT,CASSVSTDSPLHF,-,TRBJ1-6,many,TRBV9
TGTGCCAGCAGCCTGGGGCAGGGCGACCAGCCCCAGCATTTT,CASSLGQGDQPQHF,-,TRBJ1-5,few,TRBV7-9
TGTGCCAGCAGAATTACCTATGACGGTAATTCACCCCTCCACTTT,CASRITYDGNSPLHF,-,TRBJ1-6,-,TRBV6-4
TGTGCCATCAGTGAAGGGGGCTACGAGCAGTACTTC,CAISEGGYEQYF,-,TRBJ2-7,-,TRBV10-3
TGTGCCAGTAGAGGGACAGGGAATCAGCCCCAGCATTTT,CASRGTGNQPQHF,TRBD1,TRBJ1-5,-,TRBV19
TGCAGCGTTTCGACAGCGATGAACACTGAAGCTTTCTTT,CSVSTAMNTEAFF,-,TRBJ1-1,-,TRBV29-1
TGTGCCAGCAGCAACATCGGACAGGGCGGGGGCACCGGGGAGCTGTTTTTT,CASSNIGQGGGTGELFF,-,TRBJ2-2,-,TRBV9
TGTGCCAGTAGTGTGCCTAACTATGGCTACACCTTC,CASSVPNYGYTF,-,TRBJ1-2,few,TRBV19
TGCAGTGCTAGTACTGGAGACACTGAAGCTTTCTTT,CSASTGDTEAFF,-,TRBJ1-1,many,TRBV20-1
TGTGCCAGCAGGCTACGGACTAGCGGGGGTAATGAGCAGTTCTTC,CASRLRTSGGNEQFF,TRBD2,TRBJ2-1,-,TRBV7-8
TGTGCCAGCAGCGCGGATCTGTTCTCTGGAAACACCATATATTTT,CASSADLFSGNTIYF,-,TRBJ1-3,many,TRBV9
TGTGCCAGCAGCTTGGATGGCGGGGGTGAAGAGACCCAGTACTTC,CASSLDGGGEETQYF,TRBD2,TRBJ2-5,-,TRBV5-6
TGTGCCAGTAGTATAGGAAATCTGGAGGCGGATCAGCCCCAGCATTTT,CASSIGNLEADQPQHF,-,TRBJ1-5,-,TRBV19
TGTGCCAGCAGCCCACATGAGACAGGGGGCTTGATTGAAGCTTTCTTT,CASSPHETGGLIEAFF,TRBD1,TRBJ1-1,-,TRBV4-2
TGTGCCAGCAGTGGAGGGGATAATTCACCCCTCCACTTT,CASSGGDNSPLHF,-,TRBJ1-6,-,TRBV6-4
TGTGCCAGCAAGGGGGGGACAGGGTTGAGCAACGAGCAGTTCTTC,CASKGGTGLSNEQFF,TRBD1,TRBJ2-1,-,TRBV5-6
TGCAGTGCGGCACAGGGGGGTGGCACAGATACGCAGTATTTT,CSAAQGGGTDTQYF,TRBD1,TRBJ2-3,-,TRBV20-1
TGTGCCAGCAGCCCCGCGGGACACAGGGTTCCCTTGTGTCCTGACCAAGAGACCCAGTACTTC,CASSPAGHRVPLCPDQETQYF,-,TRBJ2-5,-,TRBV7-9
TGTGCCAGCAGCCAAGGGGCCACCTTCTACAATGGGCAGTTCTTC,CASSQGATFYNGQFF,-,TRBJ2-1,-,TRBV7-9
TGTGCCAGCAGTCCCAGAGGCCGTAACGGGGAGCTGTTTTTT,CASSPRGRNGELFF,-,TRBJ2-2,many,TRBV11-3
TGTGCCAGCAGCTTATCCCAGCGGAGATACAATGAGCAGTTCTTC,CASSLSQRRYNEQFF,-,TRBJ2-1,-,TRBV7-3
TGCAGTGTACAGGGTGGCAATTCACCCCTCCACTTT,CSVQGGNSPLHF,-,TRBJ1-6,once,TRBV20-1
TGTGCCAGCAGTTCAATTGCTGAAGCTTTCTTT,CASSSIAEAFF,-,TRBJ1-1,-,TRBV7-3
TGTGCCACCCAGGGGGGCCCTAATGAAAAACTGTTTTTT,CATQGGPNEKLFF,TRBD1,TRBJ1-4,-,TRBV2
TGTGCCAGCAGCTTGGCCTGGGAGTTCCCCTACAATGAGCAGTTCTTC,CASSLAWEFPYNEQFF,-,TRBJ2-1,few,TRBV5-1
TGTGCCAGCAGCTTGGTTCATCCGGGGGGGAATAAGAATTCACCCCTCCACTTT,CASSLVHPGGNKNSPLHF,-,TRBJ1-6,many,TRBV5-5
TGTGCCAGCAGCGCGGGACACATGGATCAGTACTTC,CASSAGHMDQYF,-,TRBJ2-4,-,TRBV7-9
TGCAGCGTTGAAGAGGCCCGCGGGGGATCTGGAAACACCATATATTTT,CSVEEARGGSGNTIYF,-,TRBJ1-3,-,TRBV29-1
TGTGCCAGCAGTCTGTGGGGAGAAGGCACTGAAGCTTTCTTT,CASSLWGEGTEAFF,-,TRBJ1-1,many,TRBV19
TGTGCCAGCTCGGACCCGGGACAGGGTGGAAACACCATATATTTT,CASSDPGQGGNTIYF,TRBD1,TRBJ1-3,once,TRBV18
TGTGCCAGCAGCTTAAGCGGGAGTTGGGAGACCCAGTACTTC,CASSLSGSWETQYF,TRBD2,TRBJ2-5,-,TRBV7-9
TGCGCCAGGAGGGGCGGGGTCTCCTACGAGCAGTACTTC,CARRGGVSYEQYF,-,TRBJ2-7,-,TRBV10-1
TGTGCCAGCAGCTTAGTGGCGACAGGGAATGGCTACACCTTC,CASSLVATGNGYTF,TRBD1,TRBJ1-2,-,TRBV7-2
TGTGCCATCAGGACAGGGGTTAGCTCCTACGAGCAGTACTTC,CAIRTGVSSYEQYF,TRBD1,TRBJ2-7,-,TRBV10-3
TGTGCCAGCCGTTTCGCGGGAGTTTCTGGGGCCAACGTCCTGACTTTC,CASRFAGVSGANVLTF,TRBD2,TRBJ2-6,-,TRBV2
TGTGCCAGCAGCTTAGCCGGACCTAGCGGGAGGGCCGAGCAGTACTTC,CASSLAGPSGRAEQYF,TRBD2,TRBJ2-7,-,TRBV12-5
TGTGCCAGCGTTAAGATGGGAGAGACCCAGTACTTC,CASVKMGETQYF,-,TRBJ2-5,once,TRBV5-4
TGTGCCAGGGAGACTGAATACGAGCAGTACTTC,CARETEYEQYF,-,TRBJ2-7,-,TRBV7-8
TGTGCCAGCAGCTCCCGGTCCCCTGGAAACACCATATATTTT,CASSSRSPGNTIYF,-,TRBJ1-3,-,TRBV7-6
TGTGCCAGCAGCTGGGCATTACAGGGGCGCACCCCGATTAACTATGGCTACACCTTC,CASSWALQGRTPINYGYTF,TRBD1,TRBJ1-2,many,TRBV7-9
TGTGCCAGCAGGCGGGGTAGTACAGACACGCAGTATTTT,CASRRGSTDTQYF,-,TRBJ2-3,-,TRBV2
TGTGCCAGTAGGGCAGGGACCTCTGGGGCCAACGTCCTGACTTTC,CASRAGTSGANVLTF,-,TRBJ2-6,once,TRBV19
TGTGCCAGTAGGACGGGCAGGGAAACAGATACGCAGTATTTT,CASRTGRETDTQYF,-,TRBJ2-3,-,TRBV19
TGTGCCAGTAGTTGGACGGATAATAGCAATCAGCCCCAGCATTTT,CASSWTDNSNQPQHF,-,TRBJ1-5,-,TRBV19
TGTGCCAGCAGCCCGCGGGGACAGGGGGCGGAGGGCTACACCTTC,CASSPRGQGAEGYTF,TRBD1,TRBJ1-2,-,TRBV7-9
TGTGCCAGCAGCTTGGAGAGCAATCAGCCCCAGCATTTT,CASSLESNQPQHF,-,TRBJ1-5,-,TRBV5-5
TGTGCCAGCAGTGAGTCCAGGGTCGGCTACGAGCAGTACTTC,CASSESRVGYEQYF,-,TRBJ2-7,few,TRBV6-1